This entry is about one TCR beta chain. Sequencing used immunoSEQ multiplex PCR; TCRdb keeps in-frame clones, though not all of them. This table holds 62,000 or so clones, over 70% found once. The sample belongs to a study of blood T cell repertoires in COVID-19. On the study more broadly: Some COVID-19 samples were acute and others convalescent; all came from the United States, Italy and Spain.

Germline V lookup: CDR1 SGHRS, CDR2 YFSETQ. This CDR3 comprises 15 residues. Trimming removed 2 bases from V and 0 bases from J; junction bases left unmatched: 3. This chain links TRBV5-1 with TRBJ2-3; 7 bases are a match to TRBD1. The specimen sequenced was peripheral blood. This TCR was recovered from a human donor in a cohort sampled during active COVID-19. The CDR3 DNA is TGCGCCAGCAGCTTACAGGGGCTTAGCACAGATACGCAGTATTTT. Protein sequence: CASSLQGLSTDTQYF.